Listed here is a single T cell receptor beta chain. The sample is drawn from a study of blood T cell repertoires in COVID-19. The wider study: Researchers got acute and convalescent COVID-19 samples from the United States, Italy and Spain. The cDNA or gDNA used as material had been derived from T cells, B-cell-depleted T cells, or PBMCs.

Per the original methods: Estimation of nucleated cell counts was performed using reference gene primer amplification. The method was immunoSEQ multiplex PCR; TCRdb's version includes in-frame clones alone and lacks a portion of them. V, J and clone size were drawn from that table, and D and trimming were deduced from the DNA. Of approximately 200,000 clones listed, roughly 84% are singletons. CDR1 MNHEY and CDR2 SVGEGT come from the germline V gene. The CDR3 has 13 residues. The V end lost 6 bases, the J end lost 5 bases, and 13 bases lay between the germline ends. Sequencing was done on a sample of peripheral blood. The chain joins TRBV6-2 or TRBV6-3 to TRBJ1-2; D is possibly TRBD1 (6 bases). This clonotype was sampled from a man aged 40-49 years with acute or convalescent COVID-19. In nucleotides, the CDR3 is TGTGCCAGCAGCGATGGACAGAGTTATGGCTACACCTTC. Amino acids: CASSDGQSYGYTF.